The T cell receptor beta chain under discussion was sequenced for a study of shared clonotypes between healthy human individuals. Study results and caveats: Naive CD4 clonotype sharing across several donors was approximately 5%. Genetic and exposure-history diversity was limited by the few donors. Clonotype sharing across donors was expected to vary with sequencing depth.

Concerning this clone: The target antigen is unknown. This CDR3 is also generated by other DNA sequences in the sample.

The table came from immunoSEQ multiplex PCR; TCRdb's copy has only in-frame clones and leaves some out. The data contain some 1,600,000 clones, 98% of them singletons. A split of CD4+ cells into CD45RA+ naive and CD45RA-negative memory subsets was performed. This TCR came from a man aged 25-45 years in good health. The sequencing input was naive CD4+ T cells sorted from blood. Described subset: CD45RA+ positively selected.

Written as DNA, the CDR3 is TGTGCCAGTAGTATAGGCCCGGGACTCAATCAGCCCCAGCATTTT. Protein sequence: CASSIGPGLNQPQHF. The rearrangement links TRBV19 to TRBJ1-5, with D possibly being TRBD1 (5 bases). Germline lookup yields CDR1 LNHDA and CDR2 SQIVND (reference sequence). The CDR3 runs to 15 residues. V gave up 1 base and J gave up 3 bases, with 10 bases separating them.